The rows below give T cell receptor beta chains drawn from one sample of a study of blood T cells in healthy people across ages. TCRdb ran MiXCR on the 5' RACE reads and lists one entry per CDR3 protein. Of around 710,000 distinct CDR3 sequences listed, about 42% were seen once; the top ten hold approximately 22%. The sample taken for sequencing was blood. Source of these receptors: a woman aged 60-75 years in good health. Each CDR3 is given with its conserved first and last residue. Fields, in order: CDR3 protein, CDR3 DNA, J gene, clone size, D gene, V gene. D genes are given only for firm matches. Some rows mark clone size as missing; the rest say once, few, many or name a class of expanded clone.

cdr3_aa: CASSQGVGDNEQYF
cdr3_nt: TGTGCCAGCAGCCAAGGGGTTGGAGACAATGAGCAGTACTTC
j_call: TRBJ2-7
clone_size: once
d_call: .
v_call: TRBV4-2

cdr3_aa: CSVVEETYEQYF
cdr3_nt: TGCAGCGTTGTGGAAGAAACCTACGAGCAGTACTTC
j_call: TRBJ2-7
clone_size: many
d_call: .
v_call: TRBV29-1

cdr3_aa: CASSSSPGQGSEQYF
cdr3_nt: TGTGCCAGCAGCTCGTCTCCGGGACAGGGAAGCGAGCAGTACTTC
j_call: TRBJ2-7
clone_size: .
d_call: TRBD1
v_call: TRBV6-6

cdr3_aa: CASPTSGRGNEQFF
cdr3_nt: TGTGCCAGCCCAACTAGCGGGAGAGGTAATGAGCAGTTCTTC
j_call: TRBJ2-1
clone_size: few
d_call: TRBD2
v_call: TRBV2

cdr3_aa: CASSQLPSYGYTF
cdr3_nt: TGTGCCAGCAGCCAGTTGCCGAGCTATGGCTACACCTTC
j_call: TRBJ1-2
clone_size: .
d_call: .
v_call: TRBV14

cdr3_aa: CASLHGGRGTYNEQYF
cdr3_nt: TGTGCCAGCCTACACGGGGGAAGGGGCACTTACAATGAGCAGTACTTC
j_call: TRBJ2-7
clone_size: .
d_call: .
v_call: TRBV12-3/TRBV12-4

cdr3_aa: CASSSTGSGANVLTF
cdr3_nt: TGCGCCAGCAGCTCTACAGGTTCTGGGGCCAACGTCCTGACTTTC
j_call: TRBJ2-6
clone_size: many
d_call: .
v_call: TRBV5-1

cdr3_aa: CTSSTGTSGGADTQYF
cdr3_nt: TGTACCAGCAGCACCGGGACTAGCGGGGGGGCAGATACGCAGTATTTT
j_call: TRBJ2-3
clone_size: .
d_call: TRBD2
v_call: TRBV2

cdr3_aa: CASSLLVQETQYF
cdr3_nt: TGTGCCAGCAGTTTACTTGTACAAGAGACCCAGTACTTC
j_call: TRBJ2-5
clone_size: .
d_call: .
v_call: TRBV27

cdr3_aa: CASSPLQGAPMEYTF
cdr3_nt: TGTGCCAGCAGTCCACTGCAGGGGGCACCCATGGAATACACCTTC
j_call: TRBJ1-2
clone_size: few
d_call: TRBD1
v_call: TRBV2

cdr3_aa: CSARDLSGGTSYNEQFF
cdr3_nt: TGCAGTGCTAGAGACCTTAGCGGGGGTACCTCCTACAATGAGCAGTTCTTC
j_call: TRBJ2-1
clone_size: .
d_call: TRBD2
v_call: TRBV20-1

cdr3_aa: CASSSQTGPYEQYF
cdr3_nt: TGCGCCAGCAGTTCTCAGACAGGACCCTACGAGCAGTACTTC
j_call: TRBJ2-7
clone_size: .
d_call: .
v_call: TRBV5-1

cdr3_aa: CASRPGQGTHGYTF
cdr3_nt: TGTGCCAGCAGGCCGGGACAGGGGACCCATGGCTACACCTTC
j_call: TRBJ1-2
clone_size: few
d_call: TRBD1
v_call: TRBV28

cdr3_aa: CAISFTGTGIDGYTF
cdr3_nt: TGTGCCATCAGTTTCACCGGGACAGGGATTGATGGCTACACCTTC
j_call: TRBJ1-2
clone_size: few
d_call: TRBD1
v_call: TRBV10-3

cdr3_aa: CATSTGGLRETQYF
cdr3_nt: TGTGCAACCTCGACAGGGGGCTTAAGGGAGACCCAGTACTTC
j_call: TRBJ2-5
clone_size: few
d_call: TRBD1
v_call: TRBV28

cdr3_aa: CSARDETGVYQPQHF
cdr3_nt: TGCAGTGCTAGAGATGAGACCGGGGTCTATCAGCCCCAGCATTTT
j_call: TRBJ1-5
clone_size: .
d_call: .
v_call: TRBV20-1

cdr3_aa: CASSLGVGAEAFF
cdr3_nt: TGTGCCAGCAGTTTAGGGGTGGGCGCTGAAGCTTTCTTT
j_call: TRBJ1-1
clone_size: .
d_call: .
v_call: TRBV12-3/TRBV12-4